The TCR beta chain described here comes from a study of shared clonotypes between healthy human individuals. Study results and caveats: For sorted subsets, rarefaction showed incomplete sequencing despite large depth.

Comment on this clone: No antigen is known for it.

CD4+ cell separation produced CD45RA+ naive and CD45RA-negative memory subsets. Authors' processing steps: With immunoSEQ giving junction-only sequences and no quality scores, filtering differed. Libraries were prepared by immunoSEQ multiplex PCR; TCRdb keeps only in-frame clonotypes and omits some of them. That table is the source of V, J and clone size, and D and trimming were worked out from the DNA. This sample has a few million clones; around nine tenths occur once, and the top ten carry roughly 0.14%. The sample comprised naive CD4+ T cells sorted from blood. Subset of the sample: CD45RA+ positively selected. This TCR was sampled from a young man in good health.

CDR3 region: CASTVGTTSHTGELFF. DNA of the CDR3: TGTGCCAGTACCGTTGGGACTACTTCGCACACCGGGGAGCTGTTTTTT. The V gene is TRBV19, the J gene TRBJ2-2; 7 bases fit TRBD2. Trimming removed 7 bases from V and 3 bases from J; junction bases left unmatched: 11. CDR1 LNHDA and CDR2 SQIVND come from the germline V gene (reference sequence). The CDR3 extends over 16 amino acids.